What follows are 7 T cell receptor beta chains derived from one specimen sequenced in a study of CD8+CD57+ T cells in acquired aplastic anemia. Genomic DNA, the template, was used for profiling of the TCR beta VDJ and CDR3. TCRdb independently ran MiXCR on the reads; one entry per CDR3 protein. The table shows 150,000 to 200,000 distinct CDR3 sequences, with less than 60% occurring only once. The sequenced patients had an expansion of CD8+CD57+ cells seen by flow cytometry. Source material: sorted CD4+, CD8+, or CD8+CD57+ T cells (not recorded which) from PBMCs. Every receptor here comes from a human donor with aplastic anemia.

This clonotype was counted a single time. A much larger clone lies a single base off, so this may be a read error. The CDR3 DNA is TGTGCCAGCAGCCCAGGGGGACAACTACAAGATACCCAGTACTTC. Amino acid sequence: CASSPGGQLQDTQYF. The chain couples TRBV5-4 to TRBJ2-5; 7 bases match TRBD1. This CDR3 is 15 amino acids long. Germline CDR1 and CDR2: SGHNT and YYREEE (reference sequence). Together with reference TRBV5-4 and TRBJ2-5, the CDR3 gives the full variable domain: ETGVTQSPTHLIKTRGQQVTLRCSSQSGHNTVSWYQQALGQGPQFIFQYYREEENGRGNFPPRFSGLQFPNYSSELNVNALELDDSALYLCASSPGGQLQDTQYFGPGTRLLVL.

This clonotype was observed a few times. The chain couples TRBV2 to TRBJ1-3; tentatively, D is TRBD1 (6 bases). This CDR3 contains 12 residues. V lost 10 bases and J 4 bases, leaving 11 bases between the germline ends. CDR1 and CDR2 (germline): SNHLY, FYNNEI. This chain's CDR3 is CATGTTGNTIYF. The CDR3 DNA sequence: TGTGCCACAGGGACAACAGGAAACACCATATATTTT.

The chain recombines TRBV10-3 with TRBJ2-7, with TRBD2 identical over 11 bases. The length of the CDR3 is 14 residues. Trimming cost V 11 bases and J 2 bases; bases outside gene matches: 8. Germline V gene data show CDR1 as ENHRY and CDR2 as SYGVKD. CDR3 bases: TGTGCCGCCGCCGGGACTAGCGGTGCCTACGAGCAGTACTTC. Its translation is CAAAGTSGAYEQYF.

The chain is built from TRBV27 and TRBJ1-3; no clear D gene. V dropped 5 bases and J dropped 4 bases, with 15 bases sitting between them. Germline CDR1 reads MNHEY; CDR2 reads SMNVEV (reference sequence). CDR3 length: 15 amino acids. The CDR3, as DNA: TGTGCCAGCAGTCTGACCGGGATTACGGGAAACACCATATATTTT. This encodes CASSLTGITGNTIYF.

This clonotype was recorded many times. This chain's CDR3 is CANSSPKSAGGKVNEQYF. The DNA for the CDR3 is TGTGCCAACTCATCGCCCAAATCTGCGGGGGGGAAGGTGAACGAGCAGTACTTC. This chain connects TRBV2 to TRBJ2-7; 9 bases are a match to TRBD2. J was trimmed by 5 bases and V by 10 bases; bases with no gene match: 24. CDR1 and CDR2 from the germline V gene are SNHLY and FYNNEI. The CDR3 totals 18 residues.

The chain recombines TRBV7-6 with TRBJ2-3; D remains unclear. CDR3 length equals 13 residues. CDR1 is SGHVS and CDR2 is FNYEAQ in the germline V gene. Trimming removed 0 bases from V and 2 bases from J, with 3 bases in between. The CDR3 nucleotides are TGTGCCAGCAGCTTAGCCGCCACAGATACGCAGTATTTT. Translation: CASSLAATDTQYF.

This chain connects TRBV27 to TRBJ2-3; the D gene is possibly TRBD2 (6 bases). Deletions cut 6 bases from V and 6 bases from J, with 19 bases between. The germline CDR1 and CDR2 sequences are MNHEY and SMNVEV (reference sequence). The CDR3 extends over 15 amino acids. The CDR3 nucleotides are TGTGCCAGCAGGCAACCGGGACTCAGGTCGGATACGCAGTATTTT. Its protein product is CASRQPGLRSDTQYF.